One sample yielded the 4 T cell receptor beta chains listed below, sequenced in a study of T cells in Graves' hyperthyroidism and ophthalmopathy. It was RNA transcripts that yielded the amplified TCR beta CDR3 regions. When the TCR CDR3 underwent first-round RT-PCR, the HTBI primer set was used. TCRdb reprocessed the multiplex PCR reads with MiXCR, giving one entry per CDR3 protein. The repertoire includes fewer than 450,000 distinct CDR3 sequences, about 16% of them detected once, and about 20% sits in the top ten. Material for sequencing was blood. The receptors here all came from a woman aged 55-69 years with Graves' ophthalmopathy.

This clonotype was seen many times. The gene calls are TRBV6-5 and TRBJ2-7, with TRBD2 matching 7 bases. The CDR3 is 16 amino acids. V lost 2 bases to trimming and J lost 6 bases; unmatched junction nucleotides: 13. Germline loops: CDR1 MNHEY, CDR2 SVGAGI. In nucleotides, the CDR3 is TGTGCCAGCAGTTACCCCTCCATAAGCGGGATGGGCGAGCAGTACTTC. This codes for CASSYPSISGMGEQYF.

This clonotype has a count of ten or more. This chain connects TRBV6-2 or TRBV6-3 to TRBJ2-7; 10 bases fit TRBD2. The CDR3 length is 15 residues. Germline CDR1 is MNHEY and CDR2 is SVGEGT. Germline trimming cut 9 bases from V and 2 bases from J; bases unmatched to any gene: 10. The CDR3: CASRLGTSDTYEQYF. CDR3 nucleotide sequence: TGTGCCAGTAGACTTGGGACTAGCGACACCTACGAGCAGTACTTC.

At least ten counts were recorded for this clonotype. The rearrangement links TRBV2 to TRBJ1-2; D might be TRBD1 (5 bases). The CDR3 is 15 residues long. Looked up from germline, CDR1 is SNHLY and CDR2 is FYNNEI. Trimming pared 4 bases from V and 2 bases from J, leaving 14 bases between. The CDR3 DNA reads TGTGCCAGCAGTGTCGCCTCCGGGACCAACTATGGCTACACCTTC. Translation: CASSVASGTNYGYTF.

A word on this clonotype: A much larger clonotype is one base distant, so this may be a read error. The rearrangement uses TRBV11-2 and TRBJ2-7, with D hard to call. CDR1 and CDR2 from the germline V gene are SGHAT and FQNNGV. The CDR3 totals 14 residues. V lost 4 bases to trimming and J lost 2 bases, with 12 bases between them. In DNA form, the CDR3 reads TGTGCCAGCAGCTCGTGGGCGGAAACCTACGAGCAGTACTTC. This gives the protein CASSSWAETYEQYF. Full variable domain (rest looked up from reference TRBV11-2 and TRBJ2-7): EAGVAQSPRYKIIEKRQSVAFWCNPISGHATLYWYQQILGQGPKLLIQFQNNGVVDDSQLPKDRFSAERLKGVDSTLKIQPAKLEDSAVYLCASSSWAETYEQYFGPGTRLTVT.